These 28 T cell receptor beta chains share one sample of origin, sequenced in a study of response to subunit inactivated influenza vaccine. MiXCR, run by TCRdb on the RT-PCR reads, gives a single entry per CDR3 protein. Of about 540,000 distinct CDR3 sequences in the sample, 20% to 25% were seen once. This same sample was also part of a study on T cells expressing NK-cell markers. That report notes: Generation of TCR beta cDNA was performed by 5'RACE template switching incorporating UMIs.

The starting material was CD4+ T cells sorted from PBMCs, obtained about 13 days after vaccination. The receptors originated from a man aged 45 to 65 who received an inactivated influenza vaccine.

Of note for this clonotype: This may be a read error: a much more frequent sequence differs by one nucleotide. The CDR3 protein is CASSFGQKETQYF. For the CDR3, the DNA is TGTGCCAGCAGCTTCGGACAGAAAGAGACCCAGTACTTC. The V and J genes are TRBV7-2 and TRBJ2-5; perhaps TRBD1 as D (6 bases). V lost 3 bases and J lost 3, with 8 bases in between. The CDR3 contains 13 residues. Germline CDR1 and CDR2: SGHTA and FQGNSA. The whole variable domain, remainder taken from reference TRBV7-2 and TRBJ2-5, is GAGVSQSPSNKVTEKGKDVELRCDPISGHTALYWYRQSLGQGLEFLIYFQGNSAPDKSGLPSDRFSAERTGGSVSTLTIQRTQQEDSAVYLCASSFGQKETQYFGPGTRLLVL.

This clonotype has more than one count but fewer than ten. The chain couples TRBV11-2 to TRBJ1-1; the D gene is possibly TRBD1 (5 bases). V was shortened by 6 bases and J by 5 bases, with 13 bases between the two germline ends. The germline V gene has CDR1 SGHAT and CDR2 FQNNGV. The CDR3 has 13 amino acids. CDR3 coding DNA: TGTGCCAGCAGTCCCTTCCGGGGGACTGAAGCTTTCTTT. Translated: CASSPFRGTEAFF.

In its sample, this clonotype was seen a few times. The V and J genes are TRBV5-1 and TRBJ2-7; D possibly corresponds to TRBD2 (6 bases). Germline CDR1 and CDR2: SGHRS and YFSETQ. The CDR3 is 13 amino acids. V gave up 2 bases and J gave up 3 bases, with 9 bases separating them. The CDR3 nucleotides are TGCGCCAGCAGCTTTGGGACTGACTACGAGCAGTACTTC. Translating it yields CASSFGTDYEQYF.

This clonotype appeared many times. V usage is TRBV10-3 and J usage is TRBJ2-3, with TRBD1 identical over 8 bases. This CDR3 spans 14 amino acids. From germline, CDR1 is ENHRY and CDR2 SYGVKD. The V segment lost 7 bases and the J segment 2 bases; nucleotides outside the gene matches: 5. Here the CDR3 reads CAITPGGNTDTQYF. The CDR3 DNA is TGTGCCATCACCCCAGGGGGCAACACAGATACGCAGTATTTT.

This chain links TRBV7-3 with TRBJ2-3; 7 nucleotides agree with TRBD2. Germline CDR1 SGHTA, CDR2 FQGTGA. V lost 5 bases and J lost 3; bases outside the gene matches: 5. The CDR3 has 14 amino acids. For the CDR3, the DNA is TGTGCCAGCAGCGACCTGGGAGGGACAGATACGCAGTATTTT. Residues: CASSDLGGTDTQYF.

This clonotype was observed a few times. The chain has TRBV5-1 and TRBJ1-1; unclear D gene. Germline V CDR1 and CDR2: SGHRS, YFSETQ. CDR3 length equals 14 residues. V lost 1 base and J lost 1, with 8 bases in between. The CDR3 reads CASSLTESNTEAFF. As DNA, the CDR3 is TGCGCCAGCAGCTTGACAGAGTCGAACACTGAAGCTTTCTTT.

There are a few counts of this clonotype. The V and J genes are TRBV4-2 and TRBJ2-1; 13 bases match TRBD2. Trimming took 1 base from V and 9 from J; bases not matched to a gene: 6. Germline V CDR1 and CDR2: LGHNA, YNFKEQ. The CDR3 totals 16 residues. CDR3 amino acids: CASSQGTSGSVGEQFF. CDR3 in DNA: TGTGCCAGCAGCCAAGGGACTAGCGGGAGTGTGGGTGAGCAGTTCTTC.

V and J are TRBV10-3 and TRBJ2-2; D gene ambiguous. V was clipped by 5 bases and J by 0 bases, with 1 base between them. The CDR3 is 12 amino acids. The germline V gene has CDR1 ENHRY and CDR2 SYGVKD. In DNA, the CDR3 is TGTGCCATCAGTTCGAACACCGGGGAGCTGTTTTTT. It translates to CAISSNTGELFF.

This clonotype was counted a few times. The gene calls are TRBV6-1 and TRBJ1-6; TRBD1 matches 8 bases. Germline CDR1 reads MNHNS; CDR2 reads SASEGT. The CDR3 spans 14 residues. Trimming removed 7 bases from V and 5 bases from J; junction bases left unmatched: 4. DNA of the CDR3: TGTGCCAGCACCCGGGACAGGAATAATTCACCCCTCCACTTT. This translates into CASTRDRNNSPLHF.

In this sample, this clonotype turned up a few times. This chain joins TRBV29-1 and TRBJ1-1; unclear D gene. The CDR3 totals 13 residues. The V end lost 6 bases, the J end lost 1 base, and 12 bases lay between the germline ends. Germline-derived CDR1 and CDR2 are SQVTM and ANQGSEA. CDR3 protein: CSVALARNTEAFF. The CDR3 DNA follows: TGCAGCGTCGCACTAGCGAGGAACACTGAAGCTTTCTTT.

CDR3 sequence reads: CASSSGPNRGYTF. The CDR3 DNA reads as TGTGCCAGCAGTTCTGGCCCAAACCGGGGCTACACCTTC. The rearrangement uses TRBV12-3 or TRBV12-4 and TRBJ1-2; D uncertain. CDR3 length equals 13 residues. V gave up 4 bases and J gave up 8 bases, with 14 bases separating them.

The chain combines TRBV25-1 with TRBJ1-2, with D perhaps TRBD1 (5 bases). Trimming stripped 3 bases from V and 7 bases from J, with 18 bases between. The length of the CDR3 is 15 residues. Germline loops: CDR1 MGHDK, CDR2 SYGVNS. CDR3 in DNA: TGTGCCAGCAGTGAGAAACAGCAGGGTCGTAGTGGCTACACCTTC. Encoded protein: CASSEKQQGRSGYTF.

This sequence joins TRBV3-1 and TRBJ1-2; D is possibly TRBD1 (5 bases). The CDR3 totals 12 residues. Per the germline V gene, CDR1 is LGHDT and CDR2 is YNNKEL (reference sequence). Trimming left V 4 bases short and J 8 bases short, with 11 bases between. The CDR3 DNA follows: TGTGCCAGCAGCCGTCGGGGCGGAGGCTACACCTTC. It is translated as CASSRRGGGYTF.

This clonotype was seen a few times. V is TRBV6-5 and J is TRBJ1-1, with 8 bases identical to TRBD1. V shed 4 bases, J shed 1 base, and the junction held 2 bases outside the gene matches. CDR3 length: 14 residues. CDR1 and CDR2 (germline): MNHEY, SVGAGI. This CDR3 is CASSFTGGNTEAFF. The CDR3 nucleotides read TGTGCCAGCAGTTTCACAGGGGGGAACACTGAAGCTTTCTTT.

The sample holds one count of this clonotype. CDR3 DNA: TGTGCCAGCAGTTACACCTCTAGGGAGCAGTACTTC. It yields the protein CASSYTSREQYF. The chain couples TRBV6-6 to TRBJ2-7, with D uncertain. The CDR3 runs 12 residues. The germline gives CDR1 MNHNY, CDR2 SVGAGI (reference sequence). Between the trimmed V and J ends, which lost 2 bases and 7 bases, there was a span of 9 bases.

A few counts support this clonotype. V gene TRBV6-1 combines with J gene TRBJ2-3; D is undetermined. Trimming cost V 5 bases and J 0 bases, with 9 bases left between them. CDR1 and CDR2 (germline): MNHNS, SASEGT. The CDR3 runs 14 residues. CDR3 loop: CASSLTDSTDTQYF. The CDR3 nucleotides are TGTGCCAGCAGTCTCACGGATAGCACAGATACGCAGTATTTT.

The gene calls are TRBV6-1 and TRBJ2-5; D uncertain. Germline-derived CDR1 and CDR2 are MNHNS and SASEGT. Trimming left V 3 bases short and J 9 bases short, with 23 bases between. This CDR3 comprises 16 residues. CDR3 nucleotide sequence: TGTGCCAGCAGTGATTTCATAGAAGACCCCTGGTCGCCCCAGTACTTC. Translating gives CASSDFIEDPWSPQYF.

This clonotype has only one observation. Here the CDR3 reads CASSITGTTEAFF. The CDR3 coding sequence is TGTGCCAGCAGCATCACAGGGACCACTGAAGCTTTCTTT. This chain uses TRBV7-9 with TRBJ1-1, with D possibly TRBD1 on 6 matching bases. Germline CDR1 SEHNR, CDR2 FQNEAQ (reference sequence). V was cut by 5 bases and J by 4 bases, with 11 bases left in between. This CDR3 is built from 13 residues.

The genes are TRBV15 and TRBJ2-5, with D possibly TRBD2 on 5 matching bases. The CDR3 is made up of 15 amino acids. Germline V lookup: CDR1 LNHNV, CDR2 YYDKDF (reference sequence). V lost 0 bases and J lost 0, with 8 bases in between. CDR3 in amino acids: CATSRDLDYQETQYF. In nucleotides, the CDR3 is TGTGCCACCAGCAGAGATTTGGACTACCAAGAGACCCAGTACTTC.

This clonotype occurred a few times. V usage is TRBV20-1 and J usage is TRBJ2-7, with TRBD2 as a possible D gene (6 bases). Germline loops: CDR1 DFQATT, CDR2 SNEGSKA (reference sequence). V shed 3 bases and J shed 2 bases, with 11 bases lying between them. The CDR3 is 13 amino acids. The CDR3 is CSASQRATYEQYF. Written as DNA, the CDR3 is TGCAGTGCTAGCCAGCGGGCCACCTACGAGCAGTACTTC.

The V call is TRBV28, the J call TRBJ2-1, with 15 bases identical to TRBD2. This CDR3 has 17 residues. V lost 3 bases to trimming and J lost 9 bases; unmatched junction nucleotides: 9. From germline, CDR1 is MDHEN and CDR2 SYDVKM. The CDR3 is CASSFYHGLAGGGEQFF. The DNA of the CDR3 is TGTGCCAGCAGTTTTTACCACGGACTAGCGGGAGGGGGTGAGCAGTTCTTC.

This clonotype was detected only a few times. This chain connects TRBV4-2 to TRBJ2-3; 11 bases are a match to TRBD1. Per germline, CDR1 LGHNA and CDR2 YNFKEQ. J was trimmed by 2 bases and V by 4 bases; bases with no gene match: 2. The CDR3 spans 15 residues. CDR3: CASSRTGGLTDTQYF. For the CDR3, the DNA is TGTGCCAGCAGCCGGACAGGGGGCCTCACAGATACGCAGTATTTT.

The V and J genes are TRBV12-3 or TRBV12-4 and TRBJ1-5, with a possible D match to TRBD1 (5 bases). This CDR3 is 13 amino acids long. Trimming stripped 6 bases from V and 5 bases from J, with 11 bases between. The DNA for the CDR3 is TGTGCCAGCAGCCTTGACAGCGATCAGCCCCAGCATTTT. It translates to CASSLDSDQPQHF.

This clonotype was recorded only once. The V and J genes are TRBV4-3 and TRBJ2-6; D might be TRBD1 (6 bases). The CDR3 sequence is 15 residues long. The V gene lost 7 bases and the J gene lost 0 bases, with 10 bases spanning the gap. Germline loops: CDR1 LGHNA, CDR2 YSLEER. The DNA of the CDR3 is TGCGCCAGCAAAACAGGGTACTCTGGGGCCAACGTCCTGACTTTC. This translates into CASKTGYSGANVLTF.

This clonotype was found many times. This chain uses TRBV10-3 with TRBJ2-3; D unclear. This CDR3 contains 13 residues. V dropped 9 bases and J dropped 1 base, with 11 bases sitting between them. Germline assignment: CDR1 ENHRY and CDR2 SYGVKD. The CDR3 protein is CAIGKSGTDTQYF. CDR3 DNA: TGTGCCATTGGGAAGTCGGGCACAGATACGCAGTATTTT.

In its sample, this clonotype was seen a few times. The V gene is TRBV2, the J gene TRBJ2-7, with TRBD2 identical over 11 bases. Losses at the gene ends were 5 bases for V and 6 bases for J; bases not matched to a gene: 12. Germline V gene data show CDR1 as SNHLY and CDR2 as FYNNEI. The CDR3 runs to 16 residues. DNA for the CDR3: TGTGCCAGCAGTCAGAAACATAGCGGGAGGGGGGTCGAGCAGTACTTC. It codes for CASSQKHSGRGVEQYF.

This chain uses TRBV6-2 or TRBV6-3 with TRBJ2-2; D gene uncertain. CDR3 length equals 14 residues. CDR1 is MNHEY, CDR2 SVGEGT, per germline. Trimming removed 2 bases from V and 8 bases from J, with 12 bases in between. The CDR3 spells CASSYPELRGELFF. CDR3 DNA: TGTGCCAGCAGTTACCCGGAATTAAGAGGGGAGCTGTTTTTT.

V usage is TRBV6-1 and J usage is TRBJ2-3; D remains unclear. This CDR3 comprises 15 residues. V dropped 6 bases and J dropped 1 base, with 14 bases sitting between them. The germline V gene has CDR1 MNHNS and CDR2 SASEGT. CDR3 bases: TGTGCCAGCAGCCGCTGGGTGTCAGGCACAGATACGCAGTATTTT. It codes for CASSRWVSGTDTQYF.